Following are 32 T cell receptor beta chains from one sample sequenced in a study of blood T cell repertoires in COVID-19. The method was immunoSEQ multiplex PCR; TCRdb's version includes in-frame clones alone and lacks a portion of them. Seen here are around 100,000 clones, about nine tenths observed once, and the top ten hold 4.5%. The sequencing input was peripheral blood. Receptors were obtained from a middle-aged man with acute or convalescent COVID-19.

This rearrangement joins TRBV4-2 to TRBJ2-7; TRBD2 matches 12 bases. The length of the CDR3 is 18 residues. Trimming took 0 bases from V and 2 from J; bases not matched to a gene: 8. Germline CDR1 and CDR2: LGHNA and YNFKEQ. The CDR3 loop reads CASSQDQLAGGSAYEQYF. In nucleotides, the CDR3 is TGTGCCAGCAGCCAAGATCAGCTAGCGGGAGGGTCGGCCTACGAGCAGTACTTC.

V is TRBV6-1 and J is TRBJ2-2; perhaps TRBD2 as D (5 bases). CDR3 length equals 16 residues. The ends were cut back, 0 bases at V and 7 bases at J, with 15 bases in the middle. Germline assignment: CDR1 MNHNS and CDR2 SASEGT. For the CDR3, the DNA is TGTGCCAGCAGTGAAGCTTTGGGATTAGGGAGCGGGGAGCTGTTTTTT. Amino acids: CASSEALGLGSGELFF.

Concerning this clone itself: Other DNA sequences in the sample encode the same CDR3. The CDR3 DNA is TGCGCCAGCAGCTTAGGACAGGCTAACTATGGCTACACCTTC. Protein product: CASSLGQANYGYTF. The genes are TRBV5-1 and TRBJ1-2; 7 nucleotides line up with TRBD1. V gave up 2 bases and J gave up 0 bases; unmatched junction bases: 1. Germline V CDR1 and CDR2: SGHRS, YFSETQ. CDR3 length: 14 residues.

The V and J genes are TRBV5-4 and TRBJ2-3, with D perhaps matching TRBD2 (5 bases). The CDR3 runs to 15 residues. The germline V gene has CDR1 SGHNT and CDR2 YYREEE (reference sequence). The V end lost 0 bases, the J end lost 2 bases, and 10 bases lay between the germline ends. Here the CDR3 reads CASSLASSATDTQYF. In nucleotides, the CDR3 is TGTGCCAGCAGCTTGGCTAGCTCTGCCACAGATACGCAGTATTTT.

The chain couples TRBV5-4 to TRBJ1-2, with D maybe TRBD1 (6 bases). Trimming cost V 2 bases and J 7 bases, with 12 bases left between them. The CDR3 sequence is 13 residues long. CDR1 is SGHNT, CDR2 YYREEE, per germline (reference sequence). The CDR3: CASSFSGAGGYTF. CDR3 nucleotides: TGTGCCAGCAGCTTTTCAGGGGCAGGTGGCTACACCTTC.

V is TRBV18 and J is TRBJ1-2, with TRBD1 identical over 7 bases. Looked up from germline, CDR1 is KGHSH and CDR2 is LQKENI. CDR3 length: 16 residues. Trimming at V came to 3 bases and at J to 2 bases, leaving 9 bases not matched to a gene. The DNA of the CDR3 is TGTGCCAGCTCACCCTATAGGGACAGCGGCAACTATGGCTACACCTTC. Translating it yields CASSPYRDSGNYGYTF. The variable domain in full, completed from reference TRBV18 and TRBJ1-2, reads NAGVMQNPRHLVRRRGQEARLRCSPMKGHSHVYWYRQLPEEGLKFMVYLQKENIIDESGMPKERFSAEFPKEGPSILRIQQVVRGDSAAYFCASSPYRDSGNYGYTFGSGTRLTVV.

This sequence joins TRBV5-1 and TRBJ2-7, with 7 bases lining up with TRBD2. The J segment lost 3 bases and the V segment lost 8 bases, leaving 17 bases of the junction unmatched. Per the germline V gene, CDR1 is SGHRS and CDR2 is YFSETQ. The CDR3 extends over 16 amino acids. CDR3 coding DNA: TGCGCCAGTAGGTATGGGAGCGGGATAATCGGCTACGAGCAGTACTTC. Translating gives CASRYGSGIIGYEQYF. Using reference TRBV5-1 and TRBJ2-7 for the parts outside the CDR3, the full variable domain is KAGVTQTPRYLIKTRGQQVTLSCSPISGHRSVSWYQQTPGQGLQFLFEYFSETQRNKGNFPGRFSGRQFSNSRSEMNVSTLELGDSALYLCASRYGSGIIGYEQYFGPGTRLTVT.

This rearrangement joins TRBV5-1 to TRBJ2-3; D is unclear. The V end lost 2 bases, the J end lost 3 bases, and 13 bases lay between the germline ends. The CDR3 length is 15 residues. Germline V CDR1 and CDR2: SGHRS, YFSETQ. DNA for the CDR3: TGCGCCAGCAGCTTAGAAGAGAGGATTACAGATACGCAGTATTTT. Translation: CASSLEERITDTQYF.

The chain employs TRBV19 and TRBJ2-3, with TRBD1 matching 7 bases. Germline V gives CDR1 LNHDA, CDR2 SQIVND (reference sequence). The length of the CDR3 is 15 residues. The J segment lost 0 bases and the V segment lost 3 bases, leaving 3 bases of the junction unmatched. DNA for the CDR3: TGTGCCAGTAGTATCTGGACAGGTAGCACAGATACGCAGTATTTT. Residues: CASSIWTGSTDTQYF.

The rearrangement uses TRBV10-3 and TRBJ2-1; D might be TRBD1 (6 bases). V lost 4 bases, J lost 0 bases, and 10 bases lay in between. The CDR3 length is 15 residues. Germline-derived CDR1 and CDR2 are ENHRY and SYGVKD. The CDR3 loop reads CAISATGSSYNEQFF. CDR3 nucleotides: TGTGCCATCAGTGCCACAGGGAGCTCCTACAATGAGCAGTTCTTC.

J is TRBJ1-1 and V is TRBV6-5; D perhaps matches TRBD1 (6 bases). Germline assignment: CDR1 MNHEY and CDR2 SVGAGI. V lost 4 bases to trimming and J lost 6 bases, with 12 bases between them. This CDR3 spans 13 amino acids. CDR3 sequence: CASSSPGVAEAFF. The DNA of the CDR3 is TGTGCCAGCAGTTCCCCAGGGGTGGCTGAAGCTTTCTTT.

The CDR3 reads CASSGHGGASDTQYF. The CDR3, as DNA: TGTGCCAGCAGTGGCCACGGGGGGGCTTCAGATACGCAGTATTTT. This chain connects TRBV2 to TRBJ2-3, with 8 bases lining up with TRBD2. Germline V gives CDR1 SNHLY, CDR2 FYNNEI. The junction had 7 bases not matched to a gene; V was cut back by 4 bases and J by 4 bases. This CDR3 comprises 15 residues. The full variable domain, rest sourced from reference TRBV2 and TRBJ2-3, is EPEVTQTPSHQVTQMGQEVILRCVPISNHLYFYWYRQILGQKVEFLVSFYNNEISEKSEIFDDQFSVERPDGSNFTLKIRSTKLEDSAMYFCASSGHGGASDTQYFGPGTRLTVL.

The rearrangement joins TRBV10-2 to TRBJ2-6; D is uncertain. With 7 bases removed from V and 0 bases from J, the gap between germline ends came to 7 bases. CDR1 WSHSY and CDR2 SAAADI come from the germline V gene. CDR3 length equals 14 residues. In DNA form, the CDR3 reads TGCGCCAGCAAGCCGGGCTCTGGGGCCAACGTCCTGACTTTC. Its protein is CASKPGSGANVLTF.

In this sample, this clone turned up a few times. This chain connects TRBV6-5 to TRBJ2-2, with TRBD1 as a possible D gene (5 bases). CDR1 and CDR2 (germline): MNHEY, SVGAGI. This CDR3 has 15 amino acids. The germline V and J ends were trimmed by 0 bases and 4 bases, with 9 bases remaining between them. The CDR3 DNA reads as TGTGCCAGCAGTTACTCCAGGGTGTCCACCGGGGAGCTGTTTTTT. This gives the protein CASSYSRVSTGELFF.

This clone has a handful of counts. CDR3 sequence reads: CASSPRQGSYGYTF. The CDR3 nucleotides are TGTGCCAGCAGCCCCCGACAGGGATCGTATGGCTACACCTTC. This sequence joins TRBV9 and TRBJ1-2, with 7 bases fitting TRBD1. The germline gives CDR1 SGDLS, CDR2 YYNGEE. The CDR3 loop spans 14 amino acids. V dropped 4 bases and J dropped 5; count of bases not matched to a gene: 8.

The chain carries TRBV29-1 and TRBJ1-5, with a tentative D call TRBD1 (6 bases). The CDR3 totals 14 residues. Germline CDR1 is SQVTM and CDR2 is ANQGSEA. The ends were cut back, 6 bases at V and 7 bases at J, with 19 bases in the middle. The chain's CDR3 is CSVRYRVLHQPQHF. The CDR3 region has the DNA TGCAGCGTCCGTTACAGGGTCCTTCACCAGCCCCAGCATTTT.

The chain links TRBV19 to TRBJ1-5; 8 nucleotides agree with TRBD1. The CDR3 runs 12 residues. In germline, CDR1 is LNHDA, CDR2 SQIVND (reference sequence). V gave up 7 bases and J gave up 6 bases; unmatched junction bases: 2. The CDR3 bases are TGTGCCAGTAAGACAGGGGCTCAGCCCCAGCATTTT. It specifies CASKTGAQPQHF.

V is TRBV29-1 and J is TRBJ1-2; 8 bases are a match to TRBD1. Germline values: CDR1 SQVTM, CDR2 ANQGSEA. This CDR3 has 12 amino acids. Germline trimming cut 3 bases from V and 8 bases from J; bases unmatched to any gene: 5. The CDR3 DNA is TGCAGCGTTGACCAGGGGGCGGGAGGCTACACCTTC. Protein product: CSVDQGAGGYTF. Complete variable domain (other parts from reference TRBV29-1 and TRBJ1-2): SAVISQKPSRDICQRGTSLTIQCQVDSQVTMMFWYRQQPGQSLTLIATANQGSEATYESGFVIDKFPISRPNLTFSTLTVSNMSPEDSSIYLCSVDQGAGGYTFGSGTRLTVV.

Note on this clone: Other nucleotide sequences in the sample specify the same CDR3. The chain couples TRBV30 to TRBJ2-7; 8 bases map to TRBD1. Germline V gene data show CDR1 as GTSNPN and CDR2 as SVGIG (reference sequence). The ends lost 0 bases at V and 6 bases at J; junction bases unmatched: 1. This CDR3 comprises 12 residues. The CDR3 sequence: CAWSVTGGEQYF. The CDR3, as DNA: TGTGCCTGGAGTGTTACAGGGGGCGAGCAGTACTTC.

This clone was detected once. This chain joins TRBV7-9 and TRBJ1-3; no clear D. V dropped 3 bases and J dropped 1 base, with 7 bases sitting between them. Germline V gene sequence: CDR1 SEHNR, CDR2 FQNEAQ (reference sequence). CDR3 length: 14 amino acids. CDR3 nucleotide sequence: TGTGCCAGCAGCTTGGAGGGATCTGGAAACACCATATATTTT. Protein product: CASSLEGSGNTIYF.

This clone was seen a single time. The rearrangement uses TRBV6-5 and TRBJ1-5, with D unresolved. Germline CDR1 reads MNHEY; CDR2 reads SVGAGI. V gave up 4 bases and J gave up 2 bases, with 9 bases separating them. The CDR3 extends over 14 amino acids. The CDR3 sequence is CASSFTVGNQPQHF. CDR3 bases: TGTGCCAGCAGTTTTACAGTGGGCAATCAGCCCCAGCATTTT.

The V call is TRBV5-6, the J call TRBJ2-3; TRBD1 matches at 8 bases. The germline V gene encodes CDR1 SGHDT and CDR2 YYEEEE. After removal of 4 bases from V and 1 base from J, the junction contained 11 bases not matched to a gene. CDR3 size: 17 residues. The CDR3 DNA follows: TGTGCCAGCAGCCTACGACTCAGGGGGCGAGGCACAGATACGCAGTATTTT. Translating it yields CASSLRLRGRGTDTQYF.

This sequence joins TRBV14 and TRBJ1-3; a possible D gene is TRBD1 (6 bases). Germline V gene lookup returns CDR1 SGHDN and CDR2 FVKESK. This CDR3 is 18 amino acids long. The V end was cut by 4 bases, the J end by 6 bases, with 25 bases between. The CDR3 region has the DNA TGTGCCAGCAGCCGACGACCACTTGAACAGGGAGCGATAAACACCATATATTTT. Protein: CASSRRPLEQGAINTIYF.

The CDR3 coding sequence is TGTGCCAGCAGTCGGGACAACCAAGAGACCCAGTACTTC. Protein product: CASSRDNQETQYF. V and J are TRBV2 and TRBJ2-5; possibly TRBD1 for D (6 bases). In germline, CDR1 is SNHLY, CDR2 FYNNEI. This CDR3 is 13 amino acids long. Trimming left V 5 bases short and J 0 bases short, with 7 bases between.

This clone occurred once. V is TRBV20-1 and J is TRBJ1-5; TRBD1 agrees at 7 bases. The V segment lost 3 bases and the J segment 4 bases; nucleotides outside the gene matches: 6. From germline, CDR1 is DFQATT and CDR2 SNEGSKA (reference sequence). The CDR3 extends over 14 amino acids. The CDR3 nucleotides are TGCAGTGCTAGTTCTGGACAGGAAAATCAGCCCCAGCATTTT. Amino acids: CSASSGQENQPQHF.

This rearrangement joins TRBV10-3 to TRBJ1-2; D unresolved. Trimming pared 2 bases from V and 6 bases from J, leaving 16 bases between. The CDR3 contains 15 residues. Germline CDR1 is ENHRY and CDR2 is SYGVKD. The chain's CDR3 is CAISEDAVSAHGYTF. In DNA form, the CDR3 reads TGTGCCATCAGTGAGGATGCAGTAAGCGCTCATGGCTACACCTTC.

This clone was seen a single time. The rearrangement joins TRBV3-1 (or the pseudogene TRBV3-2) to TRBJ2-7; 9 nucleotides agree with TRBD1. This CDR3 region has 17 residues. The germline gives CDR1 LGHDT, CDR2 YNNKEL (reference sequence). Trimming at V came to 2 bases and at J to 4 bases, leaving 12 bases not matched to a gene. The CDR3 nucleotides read TGTGCCAGCAGCCAAAAAAAACCGGGACAGGGTATGTACGAGCAGTACTTC. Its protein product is CASSQKKPGQGMYEQYF.

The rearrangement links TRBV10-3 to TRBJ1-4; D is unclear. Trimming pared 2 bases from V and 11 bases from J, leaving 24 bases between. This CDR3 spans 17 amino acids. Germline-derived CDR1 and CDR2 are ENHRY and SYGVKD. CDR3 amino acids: CAISETIEPKLQDKLFF. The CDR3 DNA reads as TGTGCCATCAGTGAGACGATAGAACCGAAGCTCCAAGATAAACTGTTTTTT.

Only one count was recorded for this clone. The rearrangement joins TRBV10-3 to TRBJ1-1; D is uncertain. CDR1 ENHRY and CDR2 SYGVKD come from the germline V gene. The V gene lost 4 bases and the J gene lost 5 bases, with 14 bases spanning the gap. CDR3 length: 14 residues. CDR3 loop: CAISGPPERTEAFF. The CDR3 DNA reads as TGTGCCATCAGTGGGCCTCCCGAGCGGACTGAAGCTTTCTTT.

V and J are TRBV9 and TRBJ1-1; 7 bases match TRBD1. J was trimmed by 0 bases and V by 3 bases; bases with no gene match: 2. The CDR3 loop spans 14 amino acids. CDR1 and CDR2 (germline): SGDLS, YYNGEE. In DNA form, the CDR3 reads TGTGCCAGCAGCGCGGGACAGTTGAACACTGAAGCTTTCTTT. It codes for CASSAGQLNTEAFF.

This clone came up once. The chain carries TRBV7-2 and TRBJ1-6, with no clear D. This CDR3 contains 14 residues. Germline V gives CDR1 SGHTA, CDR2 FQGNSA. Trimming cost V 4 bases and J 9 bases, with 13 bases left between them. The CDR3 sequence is CASSSDFLGSPLHF. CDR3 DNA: TGTGCCAGCAGCTCAGACTTTTTGGGTTCACCCCTCCACTTT.

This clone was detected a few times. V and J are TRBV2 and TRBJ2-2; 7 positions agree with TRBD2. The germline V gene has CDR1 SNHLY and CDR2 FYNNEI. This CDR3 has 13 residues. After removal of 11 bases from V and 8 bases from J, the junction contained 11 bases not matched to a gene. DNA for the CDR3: TGTGCCGGGCTAGCGGACCTAGGGGGGGAGCTGTTTTTT. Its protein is CAGLADLGGELFF.